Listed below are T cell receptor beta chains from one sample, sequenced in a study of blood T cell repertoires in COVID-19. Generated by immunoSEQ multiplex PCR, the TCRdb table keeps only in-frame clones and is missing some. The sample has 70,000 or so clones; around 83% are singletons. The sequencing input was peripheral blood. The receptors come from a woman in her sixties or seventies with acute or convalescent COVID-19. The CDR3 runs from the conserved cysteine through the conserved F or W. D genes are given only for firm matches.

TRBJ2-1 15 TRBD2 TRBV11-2 CASSPGTITNNEQFF TGTGCCAGCAGCCCGGGGACTATTACCAACAATGAGCAGTTCTTC
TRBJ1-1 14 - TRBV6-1 CASSERSANTEAFF TGTGCCAGCAGTGAAAGGAGCGCGAACACTGAAGCTTTCTTT
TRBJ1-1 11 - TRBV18 CASSPDREAFF TGTGCCAGCTCACCAGACAGAGAAGCTTTCTTT
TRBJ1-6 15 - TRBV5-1 CASTQSGSSNSPLHF TGCGCCAGCACCCAATCAGGGTCGAGTAATTCACCCCTCCACTTT
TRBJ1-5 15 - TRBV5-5 CASSLDGHSNQPQHF TGTGCCAGCAGCTTGGATGGGCATAGCAATCAGCCCCAGCATTTT
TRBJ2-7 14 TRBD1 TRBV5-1 CASSPLTGPYEQYF TGCGCCAGCAGCCCCCTGACAGGGCCCTACGAGCAGTACTTC
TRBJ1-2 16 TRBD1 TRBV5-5 CASTNLRTGSSRGYTF TGTGCCAGCACCAACCTAAGGACAGGAAGCTCTCGTGGCTACACCTTC
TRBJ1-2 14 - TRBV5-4 CASSLNKGPYGYTF TGTGCCAGCAGCTTGAATAAGGGGCCCTATGGCTACACCTTC
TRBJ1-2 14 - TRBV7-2 CASSLQGIGYGYTF TGTGCCAGCAGCTTACAGGGGATTGGCTATGGCTACACCTTC
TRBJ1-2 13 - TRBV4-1 CASSQAGSYGYTF TGCGCCAGCAGCCAAGCGGGGAGCTATGGCTACACCTTC
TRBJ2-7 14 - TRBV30 CAWSNKPGKYEQYF TGTGCCTGGAGCAATAAACCCGGGAAATACGAGCAGTACTTC
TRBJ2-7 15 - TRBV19 CASSITLGGGYEQYF TGTGCCAGTAGTATAACCCTGGGAGGGGGCTACGAGCAGTACTTC
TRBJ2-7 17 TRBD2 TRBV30 CAWSRRGITSGSYEQYF TGTGCCTGGAGTCGAAGGGGCATTACTAGCGGCTCCTACGAGCAGTACTTC